This T cell receptor (beta chain) was obtained from a study of shared clonotypes between healthy human individuals. General study findings and limits: Generally, naive subsets came out with larger estimated richness than memory subsets.

Clones were read by immunoSEQ multiplex PCR, and TCRdb kept only the in-frame ones, dropping some. The sample lists about 1.5 million clones, approximately 98% occurring once. Comments on this clone: Its antigen is still unknown.

The CDR3 length is 17 residues. Sequencing input: naive CD4+ T cells sorted from blood. Subset given: CD45RA+ positively selected. The chain combines TRBV21-1 with TRBJ2-6; the table's D call, TRBD2, has no DNA check behind it. TRBV21-1 is a pseudogene. This sequence was found in a young man in good health. The chain's CDR3 is CASSKGAGPGGANVLTF. CDR3 DNA sequence: TGTGCCAGCAGCAAAGGGGCAGGCCCGGGGGGGGCCAACGTCCTGACTTTC.